The 29 T cell receptor beta chains in this list originate from one sample, sequenced in a study of shared clonotypes between healthy human individuals. Assay used: immunoSEQ multiplex PCR; TCRdb lists only in-frame clones, some missing. Among about 180,000 clones listed, roughly 93% were seen once. Sample: naive CD4+ T cells sorted from blood. Subset given: CD45RA+ positively selected. The receptors stem from a woman aged 30 to 39 in good health.

The CDR3 sequence is CASTQTGMTYEQYF. The CDR3 region has the DNA TGTGCCAGCACCCAGACAGGGATGACCTACGAGCAGTACTTC. V and J are TRBV11-2 and TRBJ2-7; TRBD1 aligns across 7 bases. There are 14 residues in the CDR3. CDR1 SGHAT and CDR2 FQNNGV come from the germline V gene. The V segment lost 7 bases and the J segment 2 bases; nucleotides outside the gene matches: 8. The full variable domain, with the rest looked up from reference TRBV11-2 and TRBJ2-7, is EAGVAQSPRYKIIEKRQSVAFWCNPISGHATLYWYQQILGQGPKLLIQFQNNGVVDDSQLPKDRFSAERLKGVDSTLKIQPAKLEDSAVYLCASTQTGMTYEQYFGPGTRLTVT.

This CDR3 reads CASSPGPRGTGELFF. CDR3 nucleotide sequence: TGTGCCAGCAGCCCGGGACCCCGGGGCACCGGGGAGCTGTTTTTT. The chain links TRBV7-9 to TRBJ2-2; D may correspond to TRBD1 or TRBD2 (5 bases each). The V and J ends lost 5 bases and 4 bases respectively, with 14 bases between them. Germline loops: CDR1 SEHNR, CDR2 FQNEAQ (reference sequence). This CDR3 is 15 amino acids long. The full variable domain, rest sourced from reference TRBV7-9 and TRBJ2-2, is DTGVSQNPRHKITKRGQNVTFRCDPISEHNRLYWYRQTLGQGPEFLTYFQNEAQLEKSRLLSDRFSAERPKGSFSTLEIQRTEQGDSAMYLCASSPGPRGTGELFFGEGSRLTVL.

This clone was found a few times. The J gene is TRBJ2-7, the V gene TRBV28; D tentatively reads TRBD1 or TRBD2 (5 bases each). The V end lost 6 bases, the J end lost 3 bases, and 12 bases lay between the germline ends. In germline, CDR1 is MDHEN, CDR2 SYDVKM. This CDR3 spans 13 amino acids. The CDR3 sequence is CASSLGTFYEQYF. The CDR3 region has the DNA TGTGCCAGCAGCCTTGGGACCTTCTACGAGCAGTACTTC.

The rearrangement joins TRBV28 to TRBJ1-3; 7 nucleotides align to TRBD1. V trimming: 4 bases; J trimming: 1 base; junction bases outside the gene matches: 4. The germline CDR1 and CDR2 sequences are MDHEN and SYDVKM. The CDR3 runs 15 residues. The CDR3 reads CASSSEGASGNTIYF. The CDR3, as DNA: TGTGCCAGCAGTTCGGAGGGGGCATCTGGAAACACCATATATTTT.

The chain has TRBV19 and TRBJ1-5; tentative D call: TRBD1 (5 bases). The V gene lost 5 bases and the J gene lost 4 bases, with 15 bases spanning the gap. This CDR3 has 15 residues. CDR1 is LNHDA and CDR2 is SQIVND in the germline V gene (reference sequence). DNA for the CDR3: TGTGCCAGTAGTCCCCGAGGGGTCGGTAATCAGCCCCAGCATTTT. It translates to CASSPRGVGNQPQHF.

In its sample, this clone was seen a few times. The chain combines TRBV21-1 with TRBJ2-5; TRBD1 reflects the table's D call only, with no check against the DNA. TRBV21-1 is deemed a pseudogene. CDR3 length equals 16 residues. This chain's CDR3 is CASSEPGQGARETQYF. DNA of the CDR3: TGTGCCAGCAGCGAACCGGGACAGGGGGCTCGGGAGACCCAGTACTTC.

This chain connects TRBV27 to TRBJ2-7; 9 bases line up with TRBD1. The V gene's germline CDR1 is MNHEY and CDR2 SMNVEV (reference sequence). This CDR3 is 16 amino acids long. After removal of 5 bases from V and 2 bases from J, the junction contained 10 bases not matched to a gene. The CDR3 nucleotides are TGTGCCAGCAGTGGGGTGGGACAGGGCTTCACCTACGAGCAGTACTTC. Its protein product is CASSGVGQGFTYEQYF.

V gene TRBV29-1 combines with J gene TRBJ2-6; perhaps TRBD1 as D (5 bases). The V gene's germline CDR1 is SQVTM and CDR2 ANQGSEA. The V and J ends lost 0 bases and 0 bases respectively, with 9 bases between them. The length of the CDR3 is 16 residues. The CDR3 reads CSVEEQGYSGANVLTF. The CDR3 coding sequence is TGCAGCGTTGAAGAGCAGGGATACTCTGGGGCCAACGTCCTGACTTTC.

This clone was recorded only once. The junction differs from germline at one of its ends, possibly a read error. The V and J genes are TRBV28 and TRBJ2-7; TRBD2 aligns across 12 bases. Per germline, CDR1 MDHEN and CDR2 SYDVKM. The CDR3 runs 13 residues. The CDR3 region has the DNA TGCGCGGGGGGGACTAGCGGGTCTTACGAGCAGTACTTC. It specifies CAGGTSGSYEQYF. Drawing the rest from reference TRBV28 and TRBJ2-7, the complete variable domain is DVKVTQSSRYLVKRTGEKVFLECVQDMDHENMFWYRQDPGLGLRLIYFSYDVKMKEKGDIPEGYSVSREKKERFSLILESASTNQTSMYLCAGGTSGSYEQYFGPGTRLTVT.

The chain carries TRBV7-9 and TRBJ2-5; 10 nucleotides line up with TRBD1. Near its end, the DNA agrees better with TRBJ2-7, so the J call may be wrong. Per the germline V gene, CDR1 is SEHNR and CDR2 is FQNEAQ (reference sequence). The CDR3 runs to 14 residues. CDR3 in DNA: TGTGCCAGCAACCACGGGACAGGGGATTACGAGCAGTACTTC. Its protein is CASNHGTGDYEQYF.

This chain joins TRBV5-1 and TRBJ2-2; D gene ambiguous. The CDR3 covers 13 residues. V lost 9 bases to trimming and J lost 4 bases, with 13 bases between them. Germline CDR1 and CDR2: SGHRS and YFSETQ. The CDR3 DNA is TGCGCCACCACTCCAGACGGCACCGGGGAGCTGTTTTTT. This sequence encodes CATTPDGTGELFF.

This clone was detected once. The chain joins TRBV7-9 to TRBJ1-4, with D possibly TRBD1 on 5 matching bases. The CDR3 runs 14 residues. Per germline, CDR1 SEHNR and CDR2 FQNEAQ (reference sequence). The V and J ends lost 1 base and 8 bases respectively, with 11 bases between them. CDR3 sequence reads: CASSLGGKGEKLFF. Here the CDR3 DNA reads TGTGCCAGCAGCTTAGGGGGGAAAGGGGAAAAACTGTTTTTT.

The J gene is TRBJ2-7, the V gene TRBV19; D may match TRBD1 or TRBD2 (5 bases each). CDR3 length: 15 amino acids. The V end was cut by 9 bases, the J end by 4 bases, with 22 bases between. Germline CDR1 is LNHDA and CDR2 is SQIVND (reference sequence). CDR3 sequence (DNA): TGTGCCAGCTCCGAGCCTTACGGGGCAAGATACGAGCAGTACTTC. This sequence encodes CASSEPYGARYEQYF.

In its sample, this clone was seen once. The chain combines TRBV18 with TRBJ2-7; D is unclear. The CDR3 covers 14 residues. V lost 0 bases and J lost 3, with 9 bases in between. From germline, CDR1 is KGHSH and CDR2 LQKENI. The CDR3 loop reads CASSPPLKHYEQYF. The CDR3 DNA reads as TGTGCCAGCTCACCACCTCTTAAGCACTACGAGCAGTACTTC. Combining the CDR3 with reference TRBV18 and TRBJ2-7 gives the whole variable domain NAGVMQNPRHLVRRRGQEARLRCSPMKGHSHVYWYRQLPEEGLKFMVYLQKENIIDESGMPKERFSAEFPKEGPSILRIQQVVRGDSAAYFCASSPPLKHYEQYFGPGTRLTVT.

The chain recombines TRBV18 with TRBJ2-5; D unclear. CDR3 length: 12 amino acids. V was pared by 0 bases and J by 11 bases, with 10 bases between. Germline CDR1 reads KGHSH; CDR2 reads LQKENI. This CDR3 reads CASSPPGHQQYF. CDR3 bases: TGTGCCAGCTCACCACCTGGTCACCAGCAGTACTTC.

The chain recombines TRBV27 with TRBJ2-7; D is perhaps TRBD1 (6 bases). Germline-derived CDR1 and CDR2 are MNHEY and SMNVEV (reference sequence). Trimming pared 8 bases from V and 2 bases from J, leaving 16 bases between. This CDR3 comprises 14 residues. In DNA form, the CDR3 reads TGTGCCAGCCGCCCCGGCCAGGGGACCTACGAGCAGTACTTC. It is translated as CASRPGQGTYEQYF.

The CDR3 coding sequence is TGTGCCAGCAGCCAAACCGGCACAGGATCCAACTATGGCTACACCTTC. Translation gives CASSQTGTGSNYGYTF. The chain employs TRBV14 and TRBJ1-2; D perhaps matches TRBD1 (5 bases). In germline, CDR1 is SGHDN, CDR2 FVKESK. Trimming took off 2 bases at V and 2 bases at J, with 15 bases between the two ends. The CDR3 is 16 amino acids.

J is TRBJ2-5 and V is TRBV28; 15 nucleotides match TRBD2. Judging by the DNA end, TRBJ2-7 fits better; the J call may be wrong. Germline-derived CDR1 and CDR2 are MDHEN and SYDVKM. This CDR3 comprises 15 residues. CDR3 sequence reads: CASSRGTSGRSEQYF. CDR3 in DNA: TGTGCCAGCAGCCGCGGGACTAGCGGGAGGAGCGAGCAGTACTTC.

This clone was detected once. The rearrangement uses TRBV19 and TRBJ2-2; TRBD2 matches 14 bases. CDR3 length: 21 amino acids. Germline V gives CDR1 LNHDA, CDR2 SQIVND (reference sequence). V gave up 5 bases and J gave up 1 base; unmatched junction bases: 15. CDR3 region: CASSFTRTSGRTHLNTGELFF. CDR3 bases: TGTGCCAGTAGTTTCACTCGGACTAGCGGGAGGACCCACTTGAACACCGGGGAGCTGTTTTTT. Full variable domain (missing parts from reference TRBV19 and TRBJ2-2): DGGITQSPKYLFRKEGQNVTLSCEQNLNHDAMYWYRQDPGQGLRLIYYSQIVNDFQKGDIAEGYSVSREKKESFPLTVTSAQKNPTAFYLCASSFTRTSGRTHLNTGELFFGEGSRLTVL.

V is TRBV7-9 and J is TRBJ2-2; possibly TRBD1 for D (6 bases). There are 14 residues in the CDR3. Germline V gene data show CDR1 as SEHNR and CDR2 as FQNEAQ (reference sequence). V lost 4 bases and J 1 base, leaving 7 bases between the germline ends. The CDR3: CASSSGQNTGELFF. The CDR3 nucleotides read TGTGCCAGCAGCTCGGGACAGAACACCGGGGAGCTGTTTTTT. The whole variable domain, filled in from reference TRBV7-9 and TRBJ2-2, reads DTGVSQNPRHKITKRGQNVTFRCDPISEHNRLYWYRQTLGQGPEFLTYFQNEAQLEKSRLLSDRFSAERPKGSFSTLEIQRTEQGDSAMYLCASSSGQNTGELFFGEGSRLTVL.

CDR3 amino acids: CASSPPGLFTYEQYF. In nucleotides, the CDR3 is TGTGCCAGCAGTCCACCGGGACTGTTTACCTACGAGCAGTACTTC. The genes are TRBV28 and TRBJ2-7, with a tentative D call TRBD2 (6 bases). The CDR3 contains 15 residues. V was trimmed by 5 bases and J by 2 bases, leaving 16 bases between them. CDR1 and CDR2 from the germline V gene are MDHEN and SYDVKM.

The chain uses TRBV15 and TRBJ1-5; the D is unclear. There are 18 residues in the CDR3. The germline gives CDR1 LNHNV, CDR2 YYDKDF (reference sequence). Trimming left V 4 bases short and J 0 bases short, with 19 bases between. CDR3 DNA: TGTGCCACCAGCATCCGGAGAGGGCCGCCTTTTAGCAATCAGCCCCAGCATTTT. Protein product: CATSIRRGPPFSNQPQHF.

This chain uses TRBV28 with TRBJ1-3, with 8 positions matching TRBD1. Trimming at V came to 6 bases and at J to 2 bases, leaving 3 bases not matched to a gene. Germline CDR1 reads MDHEN; CDR2 reads SYDVKM. The CDR3 runs to 14 residues. CDR3 loop: CASSTTGAGNTIYF. The DNA for the CDR3 is TGTGCCAGCAGCACGACAGGGGCTGGAAACACCATATATTTT.

The chain carries TRBV5-1 and TRBJ1-4; tentatively, D is TRBD1 (6 bases). CDR3 size: 15 residues. The germline gives CDR1 SGHRS, CDR2 YFSETQ. Trimming took 4 bases from V and 5 from J, leaving 15 bases between them. The CDR3 reads CASSPSGAANEKLFF. CDR3 sequence (DNA): TGCGCCAGCAGCCCCTCAGGGGCCGCAAATGAAAAACTGTTTTTT.

This clone has a single count. This chain links TRBV7-8 with TRBJ2-3, with no clear D. CDR1 and CDR2 (germline): SGHVS, FQNEAQ. The CDR3 has 13 amino acids. Trimming left V 8 bases short and J 1 base short, with 10 bases between. CDR3 DNA sequence: TGTGCCAGCGCCGGTCCGGGCACAGATACGCAGTATTTT. Translation: CASAGPGTDTQYF.

This chain uses TRBV4-1 with TRBJ2-7; the match to TRBD1 covers 7 bases. Trimming took 2 bases from V and 3 from J; bases not matched to a gene: 7. The germline V gene has CDR1 MGHRA and CDR2 YSYEKL. The CDR3 loop spans 15 amino acids. CDR3 DNA: TGCGCCAGCAGCCAAAGGGCCGGGACAGTCTACGAGCAGTACTTC. Its protein is CASSQRAGTVYEQYF.

In nucleotides, the CDR3 is TGTGCCAGTAGTATATCGCTAGCGGGAACAGATACGCAGTATTTT. It encodes CASSISLAGTDTQYF. The chain joins TRBV19 to TRBJ2-3, with TRBD2 identical over 9 bases. The CDR3 is 15 residues long. Germline V gives CDR1 LNHDA, CDR2 SQIVND (reference sequence). The V segment lost 2 bases and the J segment 3 bases; nucleotides outside the gene matches: 3.

V usage is TRBV28 and J usage is TRBJ2-7, with a possible D match to TRBD2 (7 bases). The CDR3 spans 16 residues. Trimming shortened V by 1 base and J by 0 bases, and 13 bases separated the two germline ends. Germline CDR1 reads MDHEN; CDR2 reads SYDVKM. The CDR3 here is CASSLSRGAPSYEQYF. The CDR3 DNA follows: TGTGCCAGCAGTTTATCTCGGGGGGCGCCCTCCTACGAGCAGTACTTC.

The chain is built from TRBV10-1 and TRBJ2-7; 9 bases are a match to TRBD1. V lost 4 bases to trimming and J lost 6 bases; unmatched junction nucleotides: 7. This CDR3 has 14 amino acids. CDR1 is WNHNN and CDR2 is SYGVQD in the germline V gene (reference sequence). The CDR3 DNA reads as TGCGCCAGCAGTGCGGACAGGGGATACAGCGAGCAGTACTTC. As protein: CASSADRGYSEQYF.